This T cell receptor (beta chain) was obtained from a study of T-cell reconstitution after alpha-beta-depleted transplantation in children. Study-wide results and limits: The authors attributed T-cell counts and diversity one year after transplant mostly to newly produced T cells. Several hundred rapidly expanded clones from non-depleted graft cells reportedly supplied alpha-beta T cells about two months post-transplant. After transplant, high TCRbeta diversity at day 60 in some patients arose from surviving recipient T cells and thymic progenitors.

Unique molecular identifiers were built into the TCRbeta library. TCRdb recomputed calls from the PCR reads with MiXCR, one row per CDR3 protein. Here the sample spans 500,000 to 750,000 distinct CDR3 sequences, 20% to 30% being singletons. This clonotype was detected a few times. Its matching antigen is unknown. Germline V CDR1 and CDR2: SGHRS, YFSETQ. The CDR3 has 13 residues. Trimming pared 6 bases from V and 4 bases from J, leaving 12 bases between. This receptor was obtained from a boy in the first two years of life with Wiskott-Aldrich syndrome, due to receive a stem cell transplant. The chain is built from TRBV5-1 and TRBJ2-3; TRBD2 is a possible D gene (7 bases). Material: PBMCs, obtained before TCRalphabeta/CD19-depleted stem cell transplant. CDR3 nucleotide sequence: TGCGCCAGCAATTTAGGGGGGGCAGATACGCAGTATTTT. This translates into CASNLGGADTQYF.